These T cell receptor beta chains were read from a single sample in a study of cytomegalovirus exposure and HLA in healthy donors. Measured with immunoSEQ multiplex PCR; TCRdb has only the in-frame clones, and not every one. The table lists over 100,000 clones, approximately 79% of them singletons. Sequencing was carried out using PBMCs. The receptor set was obtained from a man aged 30 to 39 in good health and CMV-seronegative. The CDR3 runs from the conserved cysteine through the conserved F or W. D genes are given only for firm matches. The size of a clone is reported for some rows only, either as once, few or many, or as a class for expanded clones.

d_gene: TRBD1; len: 15; j_gene: TRBJ1-2; v_gene: TRBV5-1; abundance: once; CDR3aa: CASSLTQGSNYGYTF; CDR3nt: TGCGCCAGCAGCCTAACACAGGGGTCTAACTATGGCTACACCTTC
d_gene: -; len: 13; j_gene: TRBJ2-1; v_gene: TRBV30; abundance: -; CDR3aa: CALDRFTDNEQFF; CDR3nt: TGTGCTCTTGACCGATTTACAGACAATGAGCAGTTCTTC
d_gene: -; len: 16; j_gene: TRBJ2-2; v_gene: TRBV4-1; abundance: -; CDR3aa: CASGPPVGADTGELFF; CDR3nt: TGCGCCAGCGGGCCCCCGGTGGGGGCAGACACCGGGGAGCTGTTTTTT
d_gene: TRBD1; len: 12; j_gene: TRBJ2-1; v_gene: TRBV15; abundance: -; CDR3aa: CATRETGHEQFF; CDR3nt: TGTGCCACCAGAGAGACAGGGCATGAGCAGTTCTTC
d_gene: -; len: 13; j_gene: TRBJ1-2; v_gene: TRBV30; abundance: -; CDR3aa: CAWSVGGWDGYTF; CDR3nt: TGTGCCTGGAGTGTAGGCGGGTGGGATGGCTACACCTTC
d_gene: -; len: 13; j_gene: TRBJ1-2; v_gene: TRBV6-5; abundance: -; CDR3aa: CASRPGSSSGYTF; CDR3nt: TGTGCCAGCAGACCGGGATCCTCCTCGGGCTACACCTTC
d_gene: -; len: 14; j_gene: TRBJ1-2; v_gene: TRBV18; abundance: -; CDR3aa: CASSPRGENYGYTF; CDR3nt: TGTGCCAGCTCACCTCGCGGGGAGAACTATGGCTACACCTTC
d_gene: -; len: 11; j_gene: TRBJ1-1; v_gene: TRBV7-9; abundance: -; CDR3aa: CASSRDTEAFF; CDR3nt: TGTGCCAGCAGCCGCGACACTGAAGCTTTCTTT
d_gene: -; len: 16; j_gene: TRBJ1-6; v_gene: TRBV28; abundance: -; CDR3aa: CASSGRGRLYNSPLHF; CDR3nt: TGTGCCAGCAGTGGTCGCGGGAGACTTTATAATTCACCCCTCCACTTT
d_gene: TRBD1; len: 14; j_gene: TRBJ1-4; v_gene: TRBV9; abundance: -; CDR3aa: CASSVGQGGEKLFF; CDR3nt: TGTGCCAGCAGCGTAGGACAGGGTGGTGAAAAACTGTTTTTT
d_gene: TRBD1; len: 14; j_gene: TRBJ2-7; v_gene: TRBV7-2; abundance: -; CDR3aa: CASSSRTGVYEQYF; CDR3nt: TGTGCCAGCAGCTCCAGAACAGGGGTCTACGAGCAGTACTTC
d_gene: TRBD1; len: 15; j_gene: TRBJ2-2; v_gene: TRBV2; abundance: -; CDR3aa: CASRKGGGWTGELFF; CDR3nt: TGTGCCAGCAGGAAAGGGGGCGGCTGGACCGGGGAGCTGTTTTTT
d_gene: -; len: 13; j_gene: TRBJ1-1; v_gene: TRBV2; abundance: once; CDR3aa: CASLAEGNTEAFF; CDR3nt: TGTGCCAGCTTGGCCGAGGGGAACACTGAAGCTTTCTTT
d_gene: -; len: 14; j_gene: TRBJ1-1; v_gene: TRBV6-1; abundance: -; CDR3aa: CASSEALEAAEAFF; CDR3nt: TGTGCCAGCAGTGAAGCGCTCGAGGCAGCTGAAGCTTTCTTT
d_gene: -; len: 13; j_gene: TRBJ2-1; v_gene: TRBV19; abundance: -; CDR3aa: CASRPTSAPEQFF; CDR3nt: TGTGCCAGTAGGCCTACTTCAGCGCCTGAGCAGTTCTTC
d_gene: TRBD1; len: 14; j_gene: TRBJ2-1; v_gene: TRBV7-6; abundance: once; CDR3aa: CASSLAGQLNEQFF; CDR3nt: TGTGCCAGCAGCTTAGCGGGACAGCTCAATGAGCAGTTCTTC
d_gene: TRBD1; len: 15; j_gene: TRBJ2-2; v_gene: TRBV18; abundance: once; CDR3aa: CASCAGTEHTGELFF; CDR3nt: TGTGCCAGCTGCGCCGGGACAGAACACACCGGGGAGCTGTTTTTT
d_gene: -; len: 14; j_gene: TRBJ2-3; v_gene: TRBV11-3; abundance: -; CDR3aa: CASSLDGNTDTQYF; CDR3nt: TGTGCCAGCAGCTTAGATGGCAACACAGATACGCAGTATTTT
d_gene: TRBD2; len: 15; j_gene: TRBJ2-7; v_gene: TRBV5-1; abundance: -; CDR3aa: CASSLLAGGFYEQYF; CDR3nt: TGCGCCAGCAGCTTATTAGCGGGGGGATTCTACGAGCAGTACTTC
d_gene: -; len: 16; j_gene: TRBJ2-3; v_gene: TRBV6-4; abundance: once; CDR3aa: CASSVLPGSSTDTQYF; CDR3nt: TGTGCCAGCAGTGTTTTACCAGGGTCAAGCACAGATACGCAGTATTTT